This T cell receptor (beta chain) was recovered during a study of shared clonotypes between healthy human individuals. Study-wide context: Each donor's CD8 memory used one plate, CD8 naive two, each CD4 subset three.

Some clones are missing from TCRdb's copy, which holds only in-frame ones; the method was immunoSEQ multiplex PCR. The sample shows approximately 110,000 clones, roughly 66% of them seen only once. This CDR3 is built from 14 residues. V lost 0 bases to trimming and J lost 3 bases, with 6 bases between them. Germline CDR1 is MGHRA and CDR2 is YSYEKL. This clone came up a few times. The V gene is TRBV4-1, the J gene TRBJ2-1; perhaps TRBD2 as D (5 bases). The sequence came from a woman aged 25 to 39 in good health. The sample taken for sequencing was memory CD8+ T cells sorted from blood. The sample's subset: CD45RO+ cells pooled with CCR7-negative TemRA cells. The CDR3 sequence: CASSQEDYYNEQFF. CDR3 nucleotide sequence: TGCGCCAGCAGCCAAGAAGACTACTACAATGAGCAGTTCTTC.